This TCR beta chain is from a study of cytomegalovirus exposure and HLA in healthy donors. The V gene lost 1 base and the J gene lost 3 bases, with 7 bases spanning the gap. Germline values: CDR1 SGHVS, CDR2 FQNEAQ. The CDR3 extends over 13 amino acids. Overall study results and limits: Cytomegalovirus-associated status was assigned to about 180 TCR beta chains.

Of note for this clone: Its antigen is currently unknown.

The PCR had 60 Vbeta and 13 Jbeta primers. Clones were sequenced by immunoSEQ multiplex PCR, and TCRdb holds only the in-frame ones, with some missing. The sample lists tens of thousands of clones, around 85% occurring once. The sample taken for sequencing was PBMCs. The J gene is TRBJ2-7, the V gene TRBV7-8; D not certain. The clonotype originates from a man between 45 and 60 years old in good health and CMV-seronegative. CDR3: CASSLGPNYEQYF. The CDR3 nucleotides are TGTGCCAGCAGCTTAGGGCCGAACTACGAGCAGTACTTC.